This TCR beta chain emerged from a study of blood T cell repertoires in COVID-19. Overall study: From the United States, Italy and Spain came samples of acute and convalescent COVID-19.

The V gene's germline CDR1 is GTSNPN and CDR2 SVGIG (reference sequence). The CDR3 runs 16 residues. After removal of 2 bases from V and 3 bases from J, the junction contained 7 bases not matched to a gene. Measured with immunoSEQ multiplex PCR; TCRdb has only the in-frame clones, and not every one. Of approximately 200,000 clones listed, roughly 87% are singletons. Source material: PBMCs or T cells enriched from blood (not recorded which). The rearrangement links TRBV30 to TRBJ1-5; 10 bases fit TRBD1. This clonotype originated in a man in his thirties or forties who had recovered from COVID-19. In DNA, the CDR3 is TGTGCCTGGAGTTTTCGGACAGGGGGGGACAATCAGCCCCAGCATTTT. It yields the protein CAWSFRTGGDNQPQHF.